A selection of T cell receptor beta chains follows, all from one sample in a study of cytomegalovirus exposure and HLA in healthy donors. Clones were sequenced by immunoSEQ multiplex PCR, and TCRdb holds only the in-frame ones, with some missing. The top ten clones hold 8% to 9% of a sample with 95,000 to 150,000 clones, roughly 80% of them seen once. Sequenced sample: PBMCs. These receptors were collected from a female donor in good health and CMV-seropositive. Each CDR3 is given with its conserved first and last residue. Each record gives: D gene, V gene, clone size, J gene, CDR3 DNA, CDR3 protein. The D gene is left open where the match is weak. The size field is filled for only some rows; it gives once, few, many or a size class.

>TRBD1|TRBV6-5|NA|TRBJ2-7
TGTGCCAGCAGTTGGTCCAGGGGGCCCTCCTACGAGCAGTACTTC
CASSWSRGPSYEQYF
>NA|TRBV20-1|NA|TRBJ2-1
TGCAGTGCTAGAGTCAGGAATGAGCAGTTCTTC
CSARVRNEQFF
>NA|TRBV19|NA|TRBJ1-4
TGTGCCAGTACTTTTGGGGGGGGCAAAGGGGAAAAACTGTTTTTT
CASTFGGGKGEKLFF
>NA|TRBV7-9|NA|TRBJ2-2
TGTGCCAGCAGCTTAGCGGCAGGAACCCTCCCCGGGGAGCTGTTTTTT
CASSLAAGTLPGELFF
>NA|TRBV7-3|once|TRBJ2-5
TGTGCCAGCAGCCCGGGGGTATTGGGTCGGGAGACCCAGTACTTC
CASSPGVLGRETQYF
>NA|TRBV9|NA|TRBJ2-3
TGTGCCAGCAGCGCGACTCCGGGAAGGGAAGATACGCAGTATTTT
CASSATPGREDTQYF
>NA|TRBV5-1|NA|TRBJ2-7
TGCGCCAGCAGCCGAGGACAGAGCTCCTACGAGCAGTACTTC
CASSRGQSSYEQYF
>NA|TRBV19|NA|TRBJ1-5
TGTGCCAGTAGTATGGAAACAGAACAGGGTCAGCCCCAGCATTTT
CASSMETEQGQPQHF
>NA|TRBV29-1|medium-sized|TRBJ2-7
TGCAGCGCCGCAGGGGACGTCGGCTCCTACGAGCAGTACTTC
CSAAGDVGSYEQYF
>NA|TRBV5-1|once|TRBJ1-1
TGCGCCAGCAGCCCCCGTTACGGCGGTTGGACTGAAGCTTTCTTT
CASSPRYGGWTEAFF
>NA|TRBV4-3|NA|TRBJ2-7
TGCGCCAGCAGCCAGGCGGACCGGGACTACGAGCAGTACTTC
CASSQADRDYEQYF
>NA|TRBV5-1|NA|TRBJ2-2
TGCGCCAGCAAGGTACAGGTGAACACCGGGGAGCTGTTTTTT
CASKVQVNTGELFF
>NA|TRBV30|NA|TRBJ2-7
TGTGCCTGGAGTGTAGGGGGGGTACGCTCCTACGAGCAGTACTTC
CAWSVGGVRSYEQYF
>NA|TRBV29-1|NA|TRBJ2-5
TGCAGCGTTACGAGAGAGACCCAGTACTTC
CSVTRETQYF
>TRBD1|TRBV5-1|NA|TRBJ2-7
TGCGCCAGCAGCCCAACCCGACAGGGTCCCTACGAGCAGTACTTC
CASSPTRQGPYEQYF
>NA|TRBV12-2|NA|TRBJ1-5
TGTGCAAGTCGCTTAGAGCGAGGGGGCCCACAGGGAGGAGCAAATCAGCCCCAGCATTTT
CASRLERGGPQGGANQPQHF
>NA|TRBV15|NA|TRBJ2-7
TGTGCCACCAGCAGACGTACAGCCTACGAGCAGTACTTC
CATSRRTAYEQYF
>NA|TRBV5-1|NA|TRBJ1-3
TGCGCCAGCAGCTTGTTGATAAAGAGGGGGTCCCGCTCTGGAAACACCATATATTTT
CASSLLIKRGSRSGNTIYF
>NA|TRBV15|NA|TRBJ1-4
TGTGCCACCAGCAGAGATTGGAGAAAACTGTTTTTT
CATSRDWRKLFF
>NA|TRBV4-2|NA|TRBJ1-2
TGTGCCAGCAGCCAAGAAGGCAGGGGAAACTATGGCTACACCTTC
CASSQEGRGNYGYTF
>NA|TRBV20-1|NA|TRBJ2-5
TGCAGTGGGGTTGGCGACAGTATCCAGTACTTC
CSGVGDSIQYF
>NA|TRBV30|NA|TRBJ2-7
TGTGCCTGGGCCTGGGGCGGGGGCGGCGAGCAGTACTTC
CAWAWGGGGEQYF
>NA|TRBV21-1|NA|TRBJ1-6
TGTGCCAGCAGCAATAGTTACTCCTATAATTCACCCCTCCACTTT
CASSNSYSYNSPLHF
>NA|TRBV7-2|NA|TRBJ1-1
TGTGCCAGCAGCTTACAGCGGGAAGCTTTCTTT
CASSLQREAFF
>NA|TRBV5-1|NA|TRBJ1-3
TGCGCCAGCAGCTCCCGGGGGGGCTCGGGTGGAAACACCATATATTTT
CASSSRGGSGGNTIYF
>NA|TRBV11-2|NA|TRBJ1-1
TGTGCCAGCAGCTTAGGATGGCCTCAGGGCGGAACTGAAGCTTTCTTT
CASSLGWPQGGTEAFF
>NA|TRBV7-2|NA|TRBJ2-5
TGTGCCAGCAGCCCATGGGGGGGGCCTTGGGAGACCCAGTACTTC
CASSPWGGPWETQYF
>NA|TRBV5-1|NA|TRBJ2-7
TGCGCCAGCAGCTTGGGGACACCCTCCTACGAGCAGTACTTC
CASSLGTPSYEQYF
>NA|TRBV9|NA|TRBJ1-1
TGTGCCAGCAGCGTACAGGGCCGGAACACTGAAGCTTTCTTT
CASSVQGRNTEAFF
>TRBD1|TRBV7-6|NA|TRBJ2-5
TGTGCCAGCGCAACAGGGGGCCTAAAGACCCAGTACTTC
CASATGGLKTQYF
>NA|TRBV2|NA|TRBJ2-3
TGTGCCAGCAGTGATTCCGGAGGTATCACAGATACGCAGTATTTT
CASSDSGGITDTQYF
>NA|TRBV19|NA|TRBJ2-4
TGTGCCAGTGGGGCTCAAGCCAAAAACATTCAGTACTTC
CASGAQAKNIQYF
>TRBD1|TRBV9|NA|TRBJ2-7
TGTGCCAGCAGTCCGGGACAGGGTATATACGAGCAGTACTTC
CASSPGQGIYEQYF
>NA|TRBV14|NA|TRBJ2-3
TGTGCCAGCAGCTTCAGTTCAGATACGCAGTATTTT
CASSFSSDTQYF
>TRBD1|TRBV19|NA|TRBJ2-7
TGTGCCAGTAGTACTGGACAGGGGGCGTCTCACGAGCAGTACTTC
CASSTGQGASHEQYF
>NA|TRBV2|NA|TRBJ2-1
TGTGCCAGCCGGGTCTTTAATGAGCAGTTCTTC
CASRVFNEQFF
>TRBD2|TRBV30|NA|TRBJ2-5
TGTGCCTGGAGTGTAGCGGGGGGCCAAGAGACCCAGTACTTC
CAWSVAGGQETQYF
>NA|TRBV5-4|NA|TRBJ1-1
TGTGCCAGCAGCCCGAAGGGGGTACAGGGAACTGAAGCTTTCTTT
CASSPKGVQGTEAFF
>NA|TRBV30|NA|TRBJ1-2
TGTGCCTGGAGTGTACGGGAAGCCGATGGCTACACCTTC
CAWSVREADGYTF
>NA|TRBV28|few|TRBJ1-5
TGTGCCAGCAGTTCTGGACAGCTTATCAATCAGCCCCAGCATTTT
CASSSGQLINQPQHF
>NA|TRBV28|NA|TRBJ1-1
TGTGCCAGCACCAATAACCCAGGGGCTAACTTCACTGAAGCTTTCTTT
CASTNNPGANFTEAFF
>NA|TRBV4-3|NA|TRBJ2-5
TGCGCCAGCAGCCAAGCTCAGACTGGGTACCAAGAGACCCAGTACTTC
CASSQAQTGYQETQYF
>NA|TRBV30|NA|TRBJ1-5
TGTGCCTGGGGCAGGGGTAGCAATCAGCCCCAGCATTTT
CAWGRGSNQPQHF
>NA|TRBV27|NA|TRBJ1-6
TGTGCCAGCACCACAGTCGGCGGGATGGGTAGTTCACCCCTCCACTTT
CASTTVGGMGSSPLHF
>NA|TRBV19|NA|TRBJ1-5
TGTGCCAGTAGGCAGGATAATCAGCCCCAGCATTTT
CASRQDNQPQHF
>TRBD1|TRBV9|once|TRBJ1-2
TGTGCCAGCACGAGGACAGGGGACTATGGCTACACCTTC
CASTRTGDYGYTF
>TRBD1|TRBV5-6|NA|TRBJ2-3
TGTGCCAGCAGCCCCGGGACAGTAGATACGCAGTATTTT
CASSPGTVDTQYF